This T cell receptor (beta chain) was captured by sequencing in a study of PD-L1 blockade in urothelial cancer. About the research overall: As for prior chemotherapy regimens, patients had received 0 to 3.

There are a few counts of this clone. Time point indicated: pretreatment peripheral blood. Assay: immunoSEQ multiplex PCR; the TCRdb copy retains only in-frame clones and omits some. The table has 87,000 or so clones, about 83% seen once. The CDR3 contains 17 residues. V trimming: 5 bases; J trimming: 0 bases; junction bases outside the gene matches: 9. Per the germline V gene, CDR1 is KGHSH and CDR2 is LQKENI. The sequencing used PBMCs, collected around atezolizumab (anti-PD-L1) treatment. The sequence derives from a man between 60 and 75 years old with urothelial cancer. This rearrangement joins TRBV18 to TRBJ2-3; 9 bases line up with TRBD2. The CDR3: CASSIYSGGSSTDTQYF. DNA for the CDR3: TGTGCCAGCTCAATCTATAGCGGGGGCAGTAGCACAGATACGCAGTATTTT.